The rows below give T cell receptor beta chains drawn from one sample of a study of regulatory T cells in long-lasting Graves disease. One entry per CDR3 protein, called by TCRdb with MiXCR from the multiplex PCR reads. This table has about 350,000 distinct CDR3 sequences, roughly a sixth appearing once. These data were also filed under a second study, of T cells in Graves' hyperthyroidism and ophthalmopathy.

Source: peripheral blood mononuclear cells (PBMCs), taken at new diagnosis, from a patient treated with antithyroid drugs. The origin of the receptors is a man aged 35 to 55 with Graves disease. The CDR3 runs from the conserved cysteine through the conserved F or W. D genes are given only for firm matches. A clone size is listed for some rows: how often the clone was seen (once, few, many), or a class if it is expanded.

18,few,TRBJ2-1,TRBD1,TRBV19,CASTPLKGRQGDYNEQFF,TGTGCCAGTACCCCCTTAAAAGGGCGGCAGGGGGATTACAATGAGCAGTTCTTC
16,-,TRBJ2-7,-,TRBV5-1,CASSDSIGGRAYEQYF,TGCGCCAGCAGCGATAGTATCGGGGGTAGGGCCTACGAGCAGTACTTC
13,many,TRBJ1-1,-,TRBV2,CASIIERNTEAFF,TGTGCCAGCATAATAGAGCGGAACACTGAAGCTTTCTTT
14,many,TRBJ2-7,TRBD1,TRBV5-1,CASRGQGTSYEQYF,TGCGCCAGCAGGGGACAGGGAACCTCCTACGAGCAGTACTTC
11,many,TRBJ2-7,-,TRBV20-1,CSVGGASVQYF,TGCAGTGTTGGCGGGGCGTCGGTGCAGTACTTC
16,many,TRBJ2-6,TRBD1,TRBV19,CASSTGGPSGANVLTF,TGTGCCAGTTCCACAGGGGGCCCTTCTGGGGCCAACGTCCTGACTTTC
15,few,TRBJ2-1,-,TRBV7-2,CASSPLTRENNEQFF,TGTGCCAGCAGTCCCCTAACACGAGAAAACAATGAGCAGTTCTTC
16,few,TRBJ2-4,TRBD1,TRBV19,CASRTQGSGAKNIQYF,TGTGCCAGTAGAACACAGGGGAGTGGAGCCAAAAACATTCAGTACTTC
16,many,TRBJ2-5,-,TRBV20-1,CSARDVRGNPRETQYF,TGCAGTGCTAGAGATGTCCGCGGCAATCCCCGGGAGACCCAGTACTTC
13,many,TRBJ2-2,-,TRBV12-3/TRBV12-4,CASSDRNTGELFF,TGTGCCAGCAGTGACAGAAACACCGGGGAGCTGTTTTTT
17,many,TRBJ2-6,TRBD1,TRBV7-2,CASSLSGTASGANVLTF,TGTGCCAGCAGCTTATCAGGGACAGCCTCTGGGGCCAACGTCCTGACTTTC
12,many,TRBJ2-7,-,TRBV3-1,CASSSDFREQYF,TGTGCCAGCAGCTCAGATTTCAGGGAGCAGTACTTC
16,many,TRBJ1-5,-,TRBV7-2,CASSLRIGEFGQPQHF,TGTGCCAGCAGCTTAAGGATAGGGGAGTTCGGTCAGCCCCAGCATTTT
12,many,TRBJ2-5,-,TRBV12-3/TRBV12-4,CASSLRRPSAHF,TGTGCCAGCAGTTTAAGGAGACCCAGCGCCCACTTC
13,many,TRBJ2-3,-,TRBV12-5,CASGLRGTDTQYF,TGTGCTAGTGGGCTGAGGGGCACAGATACGCAGTATTTT
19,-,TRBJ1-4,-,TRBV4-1,CASSQEGFIPSATNEKLFF,TGCGCCAGCAGCCAAGAGGGCTTTATACCCTCTGCAACTAATGAAAAACTGTTTTTT
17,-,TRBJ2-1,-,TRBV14,CASSLRDVRSSYNEQFF,TGTGCCAGCAGCCTCCGGGACGTTCGAAGCTCCTACAATGAGCAGTTCTTC
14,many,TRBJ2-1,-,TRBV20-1,CSASAARSYNEQFF,TGCAGTGCTAGCGCGGCCAGATCCTACAATGAGCAGTTCTTC
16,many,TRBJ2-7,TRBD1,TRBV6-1,CASSEPGGAGSYEQYF,TGTGCCAGCAGTGAACCAGGGGGCGCGGGTTCCTACGAGCAGTACTTC
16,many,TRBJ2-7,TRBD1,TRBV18,CASSPFPDREMVEQYF,TGTGCCAGCTCACCCTTCCCGGACAGGGAGATGGTCGAGCAGTACTTC